This entry lists 27 T cell receptor beta chains sequenced from one sample in a study of post-analysis software for immune sequencing data. Study-wide results and limits: Patients showed TRBV5-6, TRBV5-1 and TRBV20-1 among roughly 5 TRBV segments more frequent than in controls.

Carried by the TCR beta cDNA libraries were unique molecular identifiers. TCRdb ran MiXCR on the PCR reads and lists one entry per CDR3 protein. The sample has 400,000 to 500,000 distinct CDR3 sequences, 39% seen once. Antigens of these TCRs are unknown. Sequencing was done on a sample of blood. The receptors originated from a girl aged 2 to 10 with multiple sclerosis.

Comment on this clonotype: The junction and the germline gene differ at one end; a read error may be behind it. This chain links TRBV29-1 with TRBJ1-2; D gene ambiguous. The CDR3 loop spans 11 amino acids. Germline lookup yields CDR1 SQVTM and CDR2 ANQGSEA. The DNA of the CDR3 is TGCAGCGCCCAGGACTTCTATAGCTACACCTTC. It yields the protein CSAQDFYSYTF. Full variable domain (missing parts from reference TRBV29-1 and TRBJ1-2): SAVISQKPSRDICQRGTSLTIQCQVDSQVTMMFWYRQQPGQSLTLIATANQGSEATYESGFVIDKFPISRPNLTFSTLTVSNMSPEDSSIYLCSAQDFYSYTFGSGTRLTVV.

V usage is TRBV28 and J usage is TRBJ1-2; D unclear. CDR3 size: 12 residues. Germline CDR1 is MDHEN and CDR2 is SYDVKM. The V and J ends lost 6 bases and 8 bases respectively, with 13 bases between them. The CDR3 nucleotides are TGTGCCAGCAGCCTTTCCGGTGGAGGCTACACCTTC. This codes for CASSLSGGGYTF.

V usage is TRBV14 and J usage is TRBJ2-5, with D possibly being TRBD1 or TRBD2 (5 bases each). V lost 3 bases and J lost 2, with 7 bases in between. Germline lookup yields CDR1 SGHDN and CDR2 FVKESK. CDR3 length equals 13 residues. CDR3 DNA sequence: TGTGCCAGCAGCCAGAGGGGACAAGAGACCCAGTACTTC. Its protein product is CASSQRGQETQYF.

The chain couples TRBV6-2 or TRBV6-3 to TRBJ2-1; 9 bases align to TRBD2. The CDR3 sequence is 15 residues long. V shed 7 bases, J shed 0 bases, and the junction held 4 bases outside the gene matches. The germline V gene has CDR1 MNHEY and CDR2 SVGEGT. In nucleotides, the CDR3 is TGTGCCAGCAATAGCGGGGGAAGCTCCTACAATGAGCAGTTCTTC. It encodes CASNSGGSSYNEQFF.

In its sample, this clonotype was seen a few times. The V gene is TRBV7-9, the J gene TRBJ1-2; possibly TRBD1 for D (5 bases). Looked up from germline, CDR1 is SEHNR and CDR2 is FQNEAQ (reference sequence). V was clipped by 5 bases and J by 6 bases, with 13 bases between them. The CDR3 spans 13 residues. CDR3 sequence: CASSRLTVDGYTF. The CDR3 DNA reads TGTGCCAGCAGCAGGTTGACAGTTGATGGCTACACCTTC.

This clonotype has more than one count but fewer than ten. V and J are TRBV7-9 and TRBJ2-3, with 9 bases matching TRBD2. J lost 2 bases, V lost 5 bases, and 5 bases had no gene match. The CDR3 covers 15 residues. Germline assignment: CDR1 SEHNR and CDR2 FQNEAQ (reference sequence). The CDR3 sequence is CASSATSGYTDTQYF. CDR3 nucleotide sequence: TGTGCCAGCAGCGCCACTAGCGGGTACACAGATACGCAGTATTTT.

This clonotype was detected a few times. The chain uses TRBV4-1 and TRBJ2-1; D may be TRBD2 (5 bases). Looked up from germline, CDR1 is MGHRA and CDR2 is YSYEKL. The V gene lost 2 bases and the J gene lost 12 bases, with 17 bases spanning the gap. The CDR3 is made up of 14 amino acids. The CDR3 protein is CASSQKPPPRAQFF. As DNA, the CDR3 is TGCGCCAGCAGCCAAAAACCTCCCCCGAGGGCGCAGTTCTTC.

The chain recombines TRBV2 with TRBJ2-5; no firm D call. This CDR3 contains 14 residues. Trimming pared 3 bases from V and 2 bases from J, leaving 10 bases between. In germline, CDR1 is SNHLY, CDR2 FYNNEI. The CDR3 loop is CASSDRAGQETQYF. The CDR3 bases are TGTGCCAGCAGTGATCGGGCAGGTCAAGAGACCCAGTACTTC.

The CDR3 loop is CASTEYRTGDEQYF. CDR3 sequence (DNA): TGCGCCAGCACTGAATATCGAACAGGGGACGAGCAGTACTTC. J is TRBJ2-7 and V is TRBV5-1, with TRBD1 identical over 7 bases. Germline V gene data show CDR1 as SGHRS and CDR2 as YFSETQ. The CDR3 runs to 14 residues. The junction had 11 bases not matched to a gene; V was cut back by 6 bases and J by 5 bases.

This clonotype was seen a single time. The genes are TRBV9 and TRBJ1-2; D gene uncertain. V lost 1 base and J lost 5, with 15 bases in between. CDR1 and CDR2 from the germline V gene are SGDLS and YYNGEE. This CDR3 has 15 amino acids. CDR3 loop: CASSVNQEAPYGYTF. CDR3 DNA: TGTGCCAGCAGCGTAAATCAGGAGGCCCCTTATGGCTACACCTTC.

This clonotype was detected only a few times. The gene calls are TRBV7-9 and TRBJ2-5, with D perhaps being TRBD1 or TRBD2 (5 bases each). CDR3 length: 16 amino acids. The germline CDR1 and CDR2 sequences are SEHNR and FQNEAQ (reference sequence). V lost 0 bases, J lost 5 bases, and 16 bases lay in between. CDR3 residues: CASSLAYGTPGETQYF. The CDR3 region has the DNA TGTGCCAGCAGCTTAGCCTACGGGACGCCCGGGGAGACCCAGTACTTC.

Comments on this clonotype: Its ends do not fully match the called genes, so a read error is possible. The rearrangement links TRBV25-1 to TRBJ2-5; the D gene is possibly TRBD2 (7 bases). Germline V CDR1 and CDR2: MGHDK, SYGVNS. This CDR3 has 14 residues. The CDR3 here is CASSEDGGQGTQYF. Here the CDR3 DNA reads TGTGCCAGCAGTGAAGACGGGGGGCAAGGGACCCAGTACTTC.

V is TRBV9 and J is TRBJ1-2, with D perhaps TRBD1 (6 bases). The CDR3 is 14 residues long. The germline CDR1 and CDR2 sequences are SGDLS and YYNGEE. Trimming left V 6 bases short and J 8 bases short, with 20 bases between. CDR3 in amino acids: CASTLTGSLRGYTF. As DNA, the CDR3 is TGTGCCAGCACCCTAACAGGGAGCCTACGGGGCTACACCTTC.

This clonotype appeared a few times. V gene TRBV6-5 combines with J gene TRBJ2-4; tentative D call: TRBD1 (6 bases). This CDR3 is 15 amino acids long. Germline lookup yields CDR1 MNHEY and CDR2 SVGAGI. V lost 1 base, J lost 0 bases, and 7 bases lay in between. For the CDR3, the DNA is TGTGCCAGCAGTTACTTAGGGGGAGCCAAAAACATTCAGTACTTC. Its protein is CASSYLGGAKNIQYF.

The V and J genes are TRBV29-1 and TRBJ2-1, with a possible D match to TRBD2 (6 bases). Germline V lookup: CDR1 SQVTM, CDR2 ANQGSEA. The CDR3 loop spans 12 amino acids. V shed 7 bases and J shed 6 bases, with 13 bases lying between them. Here the CDR3 DNA reads TGCAGCGCCGCAGGACTACCCAATGAGCAGTTCTTC. It is translated as CSAAGLPNEQFF.

The CDR3 DNA is TGTGCCAGCAGTCTCGAAGGGGTCGAACGAGGGGCCAAAAACATTCAGTACTTC. It yields the protein CASSLEGVERGAKNIQYF. The chain is built from TRBV28 and TRBJ2-4; D might be TRBD1 or TRBD2, each matching 5 bases. The V end was cut by 5 bases, the J end by 1 base, with 21 bases between. Germline V gene data show CDR1 as MDHEN and CDR2 as SYDVKM. This CDR3 is built from 18 residues.

The chain recombines TRBV28 with TRBJ1-2, with 7 bases aligning to TRBD1. V was clipped by 6 bases and J by 7 bases; unmatched bases: 8. Per the germline V gene, CDR1 is MDHEN and CDR2 is SYDVKM. The CDR3 has 13 residues. The DNA of the CDR3 is TGTGCCAGCAGGAGACAGGGTCACGGTGGCTACACCTTC. Protein product: CASRRQGHGGYTF.

The chain uses TRBV12-3 or TRBV12-4 and TRBJ2-1; D perhaps matches TRBD2 (5 bases). The V and J ends lost 6 bases and 9 bases respectively, with 21 bases between them. The CDR3 has 15 residues. In DNA, the CDR3 is TGTGCCAGCAGCCACCCCGGAAGGGAGTGGAGTGAGCAGTTCTTC. Residues: CASSHPGREWSEQFF.

This clonotype has more than one count but fewer than ten. The rearrangement uses TRBV12-3 or TRBV12-4 and TRBJ2-1, with 12 nucleotides matching TRBD2. The J segment lost 5 bases and the V segment lost 1 base, leaving 3 bases of the junction unmatched. The CDR3 has 16 residues. The CDR3 DNA reads TGTGCCAGCAGTTTAGGGACTAGCGGGATCAACAATGAGCAGTTCTTC. Amino acid sequence: CASSLGTSGINNEQFF.

This clonotype was found once. One end of the junction is discordant with germline, which a read error may explain. The chain is built from TRBV11-2 and TRBJ2-1; perhaps TRBD2 as D (6 bases). The V gene's germline CDR1 is SGHAT and CDR2 FQNNGV. The CDR3 has 16 residues. DNA of the CDR3: TGTGCTAGCAGCTCGACTCTAGCGCCTACCTACAATGAGCAGTTCTTC. It specifies CASSSTLAPTYNEQFF. Full variable domain (rest looked up from reference TRBV11-2 and TRBJ2-1): EAGVAQSPRYKIIEKRQSVAFWCNPISGHATLYWYQQILGQGPKLLIQFQNNGVVDDSQLPKDRFSAERLKGVDSTLKIQPAKLEDSAVYLCASSSTLAPTYNEQFFGPGTRLTVL.

This clonotype was observed a handful of times. This chain connects TRBV5-1 to TRBJ2-7; D may match TRBD1 or TRBD2 (5 bases each). The CDR3 is made up of 14 amino acids. Trimming stripped 7 bases from V and 2 bases from J, with 16 bases between. Germline assignment: CDR1 SGHRS and CDR2 YFSETQ. The CDR3 region is CASPPWGIPYEQYF. DNA of the CDR3: TGCGCCAGCCCCCCGTGGGGGATACCCTACGAGCAGTACTTC.

This sequence joins TRBV20-1 and TRBJ2-3; D may be TRBD2 (5 bases). Germline lookup yields CDR1 DFQATT and CDR2 SNEGSKA (reference sequence). The CDR3 sequence is 14 residues long. Trimming removed 6 bases from V and 4 bases from J, with 17 bases in between. The CDR3 sequence is CSAQSSGGSDTQYF. The DNA of the CDR3 is TGCAGTGCCCAGTCCAGCGGCGGTTCAGATACGCAGTATTTT.

DNA of the CDR3: TGTGCCAGCAGTTGGGCCGAAAAAGATTCACCCCTCCACTTT. It is translated as CASSWAEKDSPLHF. The V gene is TRBV12-3 or TRBV12-4, the J gene TRBJ1-6; D is undetermined. CDR3 length: 14 amino acids. V gave up 4 bases and J gave up 8 bases, with 12 bases separating them.

V and J are TRBV5-1 and TRBJ1-1, with unresolved D. The CDR3 is 14 amino acids. The ends were cut back, 4 bases at V and 4 bases at J, with 14 bases in the middle. The germline CDR1 and CDR2 sequences are SGHRS and YFSETQ. CDR3 sequence reads: CASSPTPRGTEAFF. Written as DNA, the CDR3 is TGCGCCAGCAGCCCCACCCCGCGGGGCACTGAAGCTTTCTTT.

On this clonotype itself: The junction departs from the called germline gene at one end, perhaps through a read error. The chain couples TRBV7-3 to TRBJ2-5, with 9 nucleotides matching TRBD1. CDR3 size: 15 residues. The germline gives CDR1 SGHTA, CDR2 FQGTGA. CDR3 loop: CTSSPSGQGREAQYF. As DNA, the CDR3 is TGTACCAGCAGCCCTTCCGGACAGGGGAGAGAGGCCCAGTACTTC.

This clonotype has a count of ten or more. This rearrangement joins TRBV7-2 to TRBJ2-3; 8 bases agree with TRBD2. V lost 3 bases to trimming and J lost 2 bases; unmatched junction nucleotides: 10. Looked up from germline, CDR1 is SGHTA and CDR2 is FQGNSA. This CDR3 is 17 amino acids long. Here the CDR3 DNA reads TGTGCCAGCAGCTTTCGGCTAGCGGGCATATACACAGATACGCAGTATTTT. As protein: CASSFRLAGIYTDTQYF.

The chain carries TRBV24-1 and TRBJ2-3, with D perhaps TRBD1 (6 bases). Germline assignment: CDR1 KGHDR and CDR2 SFDVKD. The CDR3 has 15 amino acids. Trimming took off 4 bases at V and 2 bases at J, with 12 bases between the two ends. CDR3 in DNA: TGTGCCACCAGTGACCGCGGACAGACCACAGATACGCAGTATTTT. Protein: CATSDRGQTTDTQYF.